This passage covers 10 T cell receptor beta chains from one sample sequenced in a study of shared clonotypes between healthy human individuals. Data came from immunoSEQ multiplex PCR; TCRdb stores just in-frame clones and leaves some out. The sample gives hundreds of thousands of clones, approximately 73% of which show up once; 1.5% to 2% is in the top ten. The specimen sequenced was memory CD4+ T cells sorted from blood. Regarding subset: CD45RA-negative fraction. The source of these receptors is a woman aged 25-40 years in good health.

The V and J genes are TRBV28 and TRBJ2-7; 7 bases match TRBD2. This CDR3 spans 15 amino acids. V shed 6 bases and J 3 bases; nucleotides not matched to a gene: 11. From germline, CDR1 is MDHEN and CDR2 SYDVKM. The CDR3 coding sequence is TGTGCCAGCAGGAACCCCGGGGACTACAACTACGAGCAGTACTTC. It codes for CASRNPGDYNYEQYF.

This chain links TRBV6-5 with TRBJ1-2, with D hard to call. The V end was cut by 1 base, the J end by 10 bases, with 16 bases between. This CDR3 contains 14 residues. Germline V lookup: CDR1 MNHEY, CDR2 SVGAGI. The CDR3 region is CASSYFLGGRTYTF. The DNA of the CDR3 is TGTGCCAGCAGTTACTTTTTGGGCGGAAGGACCTACACCTTC.

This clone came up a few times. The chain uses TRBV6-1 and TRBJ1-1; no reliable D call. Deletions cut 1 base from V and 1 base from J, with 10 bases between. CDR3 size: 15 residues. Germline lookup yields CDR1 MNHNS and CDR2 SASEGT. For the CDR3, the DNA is TGTGCCAGCAGTGAAGGGTTTGGACCGAACACTGAAGCTTTCTTT. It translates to CASSEGFGPNTEAFF.

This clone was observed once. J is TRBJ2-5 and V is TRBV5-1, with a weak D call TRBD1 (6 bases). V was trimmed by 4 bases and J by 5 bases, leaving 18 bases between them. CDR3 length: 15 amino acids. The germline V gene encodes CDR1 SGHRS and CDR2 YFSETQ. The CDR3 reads CASSTGWSMLETQYF. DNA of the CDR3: TGCGCCAGCAGCACAGGGTGGTCAATGCTGGAGACCCAGTACTTC.

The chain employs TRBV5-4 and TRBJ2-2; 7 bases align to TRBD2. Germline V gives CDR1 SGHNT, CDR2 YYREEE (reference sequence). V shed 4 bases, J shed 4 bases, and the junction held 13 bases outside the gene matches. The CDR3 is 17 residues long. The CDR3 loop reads CASSPGLAGIGTGELFF. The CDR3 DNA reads TGTGCCAGCAGCCCTGGATTAGCGGGTATAGGCACCGGGGAGCTGTTTTTT. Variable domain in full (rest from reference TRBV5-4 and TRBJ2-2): ETGVTQSPTHLIKTRGQQVTLRCSSQSGHNTVSWYQQALGQGPQFIFQYYREEENGRGNFPPRFSGLQFPNYSSELNVNALELDDSALYLCASSPGLAGIGTGELFFGEGSRLTVL.

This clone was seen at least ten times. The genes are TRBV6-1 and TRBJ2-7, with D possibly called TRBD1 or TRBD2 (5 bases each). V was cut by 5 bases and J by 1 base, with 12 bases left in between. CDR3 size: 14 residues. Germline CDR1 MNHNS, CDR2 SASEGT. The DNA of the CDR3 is TGTGCCAGCAGTACGTGGGACGGATCCTACGAGCAGTACTTC. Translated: CASSTWDGSYEQYF.

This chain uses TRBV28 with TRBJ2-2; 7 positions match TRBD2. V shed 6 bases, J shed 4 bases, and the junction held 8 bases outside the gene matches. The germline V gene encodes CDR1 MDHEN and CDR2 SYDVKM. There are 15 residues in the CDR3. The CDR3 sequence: CASSWGGGPTGELFF. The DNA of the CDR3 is TGTGCCAGCAGCTGGGGGGGAGGCCCCACCGGGGAGCTGTTTTTT.

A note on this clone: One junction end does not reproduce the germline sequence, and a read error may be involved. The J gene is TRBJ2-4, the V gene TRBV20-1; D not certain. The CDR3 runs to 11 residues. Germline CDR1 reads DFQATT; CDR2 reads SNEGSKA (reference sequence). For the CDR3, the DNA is TGCAGTGTTAGAGCCAAAAACATTCAGTACTTC. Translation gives CSVRAKNIQYF.

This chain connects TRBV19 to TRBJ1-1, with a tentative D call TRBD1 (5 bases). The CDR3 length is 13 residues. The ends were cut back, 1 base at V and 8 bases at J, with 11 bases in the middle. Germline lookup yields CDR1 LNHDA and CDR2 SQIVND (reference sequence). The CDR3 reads CASSIATGLEAFF. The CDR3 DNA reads TGTGCCAGTAGTATAGCTACAGGTCTGGAAGCTTTCTTT.

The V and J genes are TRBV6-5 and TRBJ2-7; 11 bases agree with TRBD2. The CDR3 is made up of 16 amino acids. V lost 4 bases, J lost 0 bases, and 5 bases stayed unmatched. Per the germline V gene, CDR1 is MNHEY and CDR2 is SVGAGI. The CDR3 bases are TGTGCCAGCAGTTGGACCGGGACTAGCGGCTCCTACGAGCAGTACTTC. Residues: CASSWTGTSGSYEQYF.